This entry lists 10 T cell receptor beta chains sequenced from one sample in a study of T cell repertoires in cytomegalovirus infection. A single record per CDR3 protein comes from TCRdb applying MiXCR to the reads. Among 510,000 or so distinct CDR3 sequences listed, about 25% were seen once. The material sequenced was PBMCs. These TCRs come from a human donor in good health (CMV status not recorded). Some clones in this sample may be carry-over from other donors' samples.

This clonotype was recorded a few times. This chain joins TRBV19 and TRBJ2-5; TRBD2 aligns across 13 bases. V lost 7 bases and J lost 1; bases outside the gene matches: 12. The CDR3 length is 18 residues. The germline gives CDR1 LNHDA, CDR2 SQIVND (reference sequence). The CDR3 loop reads CASTYRLAGGSLQETQYF. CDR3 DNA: TGTGCCAGTACCTATAGACTAGCGGGAGGCTCCCTCCAAGAGACCCAGTACTTC.

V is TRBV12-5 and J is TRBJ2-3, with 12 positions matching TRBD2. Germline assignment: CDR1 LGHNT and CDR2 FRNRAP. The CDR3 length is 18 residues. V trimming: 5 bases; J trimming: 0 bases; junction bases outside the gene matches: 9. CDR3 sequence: CASGTGTSGSSSTDTQYF. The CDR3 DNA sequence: TGTGCTAGTGGTACCGGGACTAGCGGGTCCTCTAGCACAGATACGCAGTATTTT.

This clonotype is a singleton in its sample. In nucleotides, the CDR3 is TGCAGTTCCACGGGGGCGGGAGGAGGAACGCAGTATTTT. It specifies CSSTGAGGGTQYF. The chain carries TRBV20-1 and TRBJ2-3, with 8 bases aligning to TRBD2. CDR1 and CDR2 (germline): DFQATT, SNEGSKA (reference sequence). The ends lost 8 bases at V and 9 bases at J; junction bases unmatched: 13. The CDR3 extends over 13 amino acids.

The CDR3 bases are TGTGCCAGCAGCCCGCACCCCATTAAGAACTACAATGAGCAGTTCTTC. Encoded protein: CASSPHPIKNYNEQFF. This sequence joins TRBV7-9 and TRBJ2-1; D is undetermined. CDR3 length: 16 amino acids. Trimming cost V 5 bases and J 3 bases, with 17 bases left between them. CDR1 and CDR2 (germline): SEHNR, FQNEAQ (reference sequence).

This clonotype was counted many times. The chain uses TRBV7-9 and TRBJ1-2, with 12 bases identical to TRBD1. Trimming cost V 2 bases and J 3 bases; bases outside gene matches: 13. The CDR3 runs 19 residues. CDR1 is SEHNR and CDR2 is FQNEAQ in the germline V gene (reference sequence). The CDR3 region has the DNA TGTGCCAGCAGCTTATCCTGGGACAGGGGGCCCCTATTGGACTATGGCTACACCTTC. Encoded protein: CASSLSWDRGPLLDYGYTF. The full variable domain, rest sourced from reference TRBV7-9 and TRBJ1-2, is DTGVSQNPRHKITKRGQNVTFRCDPISEHNRLYWYRQTLGQGPEFLTYFQNEAQLEKSRLLSDRFSAERPKGSFSTLEIQRTEQGDSAMYLCASSLSWDRGPLLDYGYTFGSGTRLTVV.

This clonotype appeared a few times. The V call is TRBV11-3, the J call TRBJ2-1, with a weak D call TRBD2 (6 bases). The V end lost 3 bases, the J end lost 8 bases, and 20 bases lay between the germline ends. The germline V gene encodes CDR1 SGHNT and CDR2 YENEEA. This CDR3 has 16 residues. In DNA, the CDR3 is TGTGCCAGCAGCTTCTACAAGGGACGCGGGGTATATGAGCAGTTCTTC. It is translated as CASSFYKGRGVYEQFF.

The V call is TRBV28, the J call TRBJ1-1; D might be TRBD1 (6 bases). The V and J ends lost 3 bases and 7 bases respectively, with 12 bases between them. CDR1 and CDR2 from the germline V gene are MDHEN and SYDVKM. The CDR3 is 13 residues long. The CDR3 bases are TGTGCCAGCAGTTTCGGGACACGATATGAAGCTTTCTTT. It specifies CASSFGTRYEAFF. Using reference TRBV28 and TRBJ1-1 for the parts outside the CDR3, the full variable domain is DVKVTQSSRYLVKRTGEKVFLECVQDMDHENMFWYRQDPGLGLRLIYFSYDVKMKEKGDIPEGYSVSREKKERFSLILESASTNQTSMYLCASSFGTRYEAFFGQGTRLTVV.

The CDR3 loop is CASSLVTGLGLTFF. In DNA, the CDR3 is TGTGCCAGCAGCCTAGTAACGGGGTTAGGTTTGACTTTCTTT. This chain uses TRBV11-3 with TRBJ1-1; D is ambiguous. With 5 bases removed from V and 12 bases from J, the gap between germline ends came to 22 bases. The CDR3 loop spans 14 amino acids. Germline CDR1 reads SGHNT; CDR2 reads YENEEA.

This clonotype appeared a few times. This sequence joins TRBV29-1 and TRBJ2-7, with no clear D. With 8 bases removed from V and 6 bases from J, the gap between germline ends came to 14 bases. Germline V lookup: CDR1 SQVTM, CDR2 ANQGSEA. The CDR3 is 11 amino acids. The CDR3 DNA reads TGCAGCCCCCGGGTCCTCGGCGAGCAGTACGTC. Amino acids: CSPRVLGEQYV.

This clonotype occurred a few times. CDR3 amino acids: CASSPPEGTQYF. Written as DNA, the CDR3 is TGTGCCAGCAGCCCTCCGGAGGGTACGCAGTATTTT. The V gene is TRBV7-3, the J gene TRBJ2-3, with D possibly being TRBD2 (6 bases). Trimming took 5 bases from V and 8 from J, leaving 11 bases between them. The length of the CDR3 is 12 residues. From germline, CDR1 is SGHTA and CDR2 FQGTGA.